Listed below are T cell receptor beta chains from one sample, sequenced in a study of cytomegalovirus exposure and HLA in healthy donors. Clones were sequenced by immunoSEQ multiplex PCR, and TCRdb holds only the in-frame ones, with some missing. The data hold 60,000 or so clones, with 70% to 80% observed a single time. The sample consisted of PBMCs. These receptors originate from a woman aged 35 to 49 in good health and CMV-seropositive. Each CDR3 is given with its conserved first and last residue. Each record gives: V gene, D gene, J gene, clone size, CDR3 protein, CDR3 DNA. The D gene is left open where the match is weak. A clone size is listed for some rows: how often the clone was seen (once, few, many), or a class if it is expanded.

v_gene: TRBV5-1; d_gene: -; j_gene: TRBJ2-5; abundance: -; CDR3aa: CASSLTTGQETQYF; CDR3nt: TGCGCCAGCAGCTTGACAACAGGACAAGAGACCCAGTACTTC
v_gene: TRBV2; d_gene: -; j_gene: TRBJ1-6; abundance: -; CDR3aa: CASSLVEAQNSPLHF; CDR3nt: TGTGCCAGCTCCTTAGTTGAGGCCCAGAATTCACCCCTCCACTTT
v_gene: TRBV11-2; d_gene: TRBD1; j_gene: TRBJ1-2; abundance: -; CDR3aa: CASSAGQGGGGYTF; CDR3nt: TGTGCCAGCAGCGCTGGACAGGGGGGAGGTGGCTACACCTTC
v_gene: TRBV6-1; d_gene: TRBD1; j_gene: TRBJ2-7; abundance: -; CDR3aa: CASSARGSSYEQYF; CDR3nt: TGTGCCAGCAGTGCCAGGGGGAGCTCCTACGAGCAGTACTTC
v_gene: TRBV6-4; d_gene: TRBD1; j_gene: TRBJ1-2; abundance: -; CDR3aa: CASSPGTGEVEGYTF; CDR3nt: TGTGCCAGTAGCCCGGGGACAGGGGAGGTGGAAGGCTACACCTTC
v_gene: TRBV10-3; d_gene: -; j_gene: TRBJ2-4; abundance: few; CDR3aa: CAISESGGQENIQYF; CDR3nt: TGTGCCATCAGTGAGTCGGGGGGGCAGGAAAACATTCAGTACTTC
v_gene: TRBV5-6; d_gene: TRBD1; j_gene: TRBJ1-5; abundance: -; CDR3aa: CASSLGYRGYSNQPQHF; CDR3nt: TGTGCCAGCAGCTTGGGTTACAGGGGATATAGCAATCAGCCCCAGCATTTT
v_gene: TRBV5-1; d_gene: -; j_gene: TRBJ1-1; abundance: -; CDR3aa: CASSLAHGAEAFF; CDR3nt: TGCGCCAGCAGCTTGGCCCATGGGGCGGAAGCTTTCTTT
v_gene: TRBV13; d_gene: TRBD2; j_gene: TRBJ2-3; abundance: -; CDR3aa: CASSLHRGGITDTQYF; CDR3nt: TGTGCCAGCAGCCTCCATCGGGGGGGGATCACAGATACGCAGTATTTT
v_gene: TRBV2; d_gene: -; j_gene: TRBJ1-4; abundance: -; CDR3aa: CASSGQLNEKLFF; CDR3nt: TGTGCCAGCAGCGGACAGCTCAATGAAAAACTGTTTTTT
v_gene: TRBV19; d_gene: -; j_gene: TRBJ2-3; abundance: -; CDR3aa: CASSIGGTGTDTQYF; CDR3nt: TGTGCCAGTAGTATTGGGGGGACAGGCACAGATACGCAGTATTTT
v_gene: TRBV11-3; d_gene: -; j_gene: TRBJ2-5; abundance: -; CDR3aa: CASSPGGLQETQYF; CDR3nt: TGTGCCAGCAGCCCAGGGGGGCTGCAAGAGACCCAGTACTTC
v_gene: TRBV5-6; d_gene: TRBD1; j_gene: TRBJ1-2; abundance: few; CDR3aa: CASSSTKTGVGNYGYTF; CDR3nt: TGTGCCAGCAGCTCGACTAAGACAGGGGTTGGTAACTATGGCTACACCTTC
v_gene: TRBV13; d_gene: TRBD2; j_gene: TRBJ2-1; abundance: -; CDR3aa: CASSFRDWGEGNEQFF; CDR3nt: TGTGCCAGCAGCTTTAGGGACTGGGGGGAGGGCAATGAGCAGTTCTTC